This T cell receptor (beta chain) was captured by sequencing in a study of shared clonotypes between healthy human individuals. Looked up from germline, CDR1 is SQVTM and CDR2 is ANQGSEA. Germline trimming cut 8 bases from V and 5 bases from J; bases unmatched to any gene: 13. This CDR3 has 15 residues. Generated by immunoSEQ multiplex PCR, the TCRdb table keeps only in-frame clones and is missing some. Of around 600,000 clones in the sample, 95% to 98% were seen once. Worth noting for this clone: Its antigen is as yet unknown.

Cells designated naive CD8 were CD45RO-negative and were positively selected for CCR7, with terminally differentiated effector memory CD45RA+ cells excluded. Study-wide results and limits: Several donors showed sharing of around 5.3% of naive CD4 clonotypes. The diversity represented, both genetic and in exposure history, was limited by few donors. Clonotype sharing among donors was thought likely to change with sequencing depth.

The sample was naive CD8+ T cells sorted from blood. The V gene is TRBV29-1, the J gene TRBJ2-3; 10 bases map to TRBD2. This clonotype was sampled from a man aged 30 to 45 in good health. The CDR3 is CSLILAGDEGDTQYF. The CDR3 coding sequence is TGCAGCTTAATCCTAGCGGGAGATGAGGGAGATACGCAGTATTTT.